This is a list of T cell receptor beta chains from one sample in a study of neurological immune-mediated disorders. TCRdb reprocessed the 5' RACE reads with MiXCR, giving one entry per CDR3 protein. This table has some 56,000 distinct CDR3 sequences, around 3.5% appearing once. The sequencing sample was made of PBMCs. The receptors were sampled from a man between 60 and 70 years old with multiple sclerosis. The conserved cysteine and the conserved F or W are not part of the CDR3 here. D genes are given only for firm matches. The listing skips clone size in some rows; elsewhere it reads once, few, many or a size class.

D,V,size,length,J,CDR3
TRBD1,TRBV12-5,many,13,TRBJ2-1,ASGLDPDRVNEQF
TRBD2,TRBV6-5,many,15,TRBJ2-7,ASSYSSGGGRALEQY
.,TRBV14,.,14,TRBJ1-3,ASSQDLLRAGNTIY
.,TRBV4-1,many,13,TRBJ1-5,ASSQEDDSNQPQH
TRBD2,TRBV7-8,many,15,TRBJ2-2,ASSFLKLAGVTGELF
TRBD1,TRBV5-1,many,13,TRBJ2-5,ASSQGGKDQETQY
TRBD2,TRBV5-1,.,13,TRBJ2-3,ASSLGGGLTDTQY
.,TRBV18,many,8,TRBJ2-3,ARYRDTQY
.,TRBV4-2,many,15,TRBJ2-2,ASSQIQSTVRPGELF
.,TRBV6-5,many,13,TRBJ2-1,ASSYRGWGYNEQF
.,TRBV7-6,many,14,TRBJ1-5,ASSPGKGFSNKTQN
TRBD2,TRBV5-1,many,13,TRBJ2-1,ASSLSGSNLNEQF
.,TRBV20-1,many,11,TRBJ1-3,SARGYSGNTIY
TRBD2,TRBV2,few,11,TRBJ2-2,ASARGDTGELF
TRBD1,TRBV5-5,many,14,TRBJ1-1,ASSLGGTGRRTEAF
TRBD1,TRBV20-1,many,13,TRBJ1-1,SASELQGSRPEAF
.,TRBV29-1,many,10,TRBJ2-7,SVVRGRDEQY
.,TRBV5-1,many,14,TRBJ1-2,ASSLDRDLPTYGYT
TRBD2,TRBV20-1,many,13,TRBJ2-7,SARPGTSGTYEQY
.,TRBV5-1,many,13,TRBJ1-2,ASSLAWRGGDGYT
TRBD2,TRBV20-1,many,13,TRBJ2-3,SARVRLAVTDTQY
TRBD1,TRBV5-1,many,14,TRBJ2-2,ASSFFGTGDTGELF
TRBD2,TRBV5-1,few,13,TRBJ2-1,ASNLLAGVINEQF
TRBD2,TRBV5-1,.,13,TRBJ2-1,ASSFLAGSYNEQF
.,TRBV7-9,many,10,TRBJ1-1,ASSLINTEAF